Listed here is a single T cell receptor (beta chain). The antigen is unknown. This entry comes from a study of shared clonotypes between healthy human individuals. Study observations and caveats: Shared across a few donors were 4% to 6% of the naive CD4 clonotypes. The study's rarefaction showed incomplete sorted-subset sequencing despite large depth. Expectations were that clonotype sharing among donors would be affected by sequencing depth.

The repertoire was sequenced with immunoSEQ multiplex PCR; TCRdb's copy has only in-frame clones and lacks some. The table lists millions of clones, around 90% of them singletons, with about 0.13% in the top ten. Sample: naive CD4+ T cells sorted from blood. Subset indicated: CD45RA+ positively selected. This clonotype was obtained from a man aged 18 to 30 in good health.

The CDR3, as DNA: TGTGCCAGTAGTTCGCGACTAGCGGGAGGACCCGGGGAGCTGTTTTTT. It translates to CASSSRLAGGPGELFF. The rearrangement uses TRBV19 and TRBJ2-2, with 13 bases identical to TRBD2. The CDR3 totals 16 residues. CDR1 is LNHDA and CDR2 is SQIVND in the germline V gene (reference sequence). V shed 5 bases and J 6 bases; nucleotides not matched to a gene: 6.